The next 5 T cell receptor beta chains were all read from a single sample in a study of blood T cells in healthy people across ages. Sample-barcoded 5' priming and a J-beta primer mix drove a second PCR of 7 to 11 cycles. TCRdb used MiXCR to reprocess the 5' RACE reads, holding one entry per CDR3 protein. The sample lists 700,000 or so distinct CDR3 sequences, about a fifth occurring once. The sample comprised blood. These receptors all come from a man in his 70s in good health.

The V gene is TRBV29-1, the J gene TRBJ2-1; weak D call: TRBD2 (5 bases). The J call may be incorrect, as the DNA end agrees better with TRBJ2-5. The CDR3 is 13 amino acids. Per the germline V gene, CDR1 is SQVTM and CDR2 is ANQGSEA. This CDR3 is CSVLARVGETQYF. As DNA, the CDR3 is TGCAGCGTCCTAGCTAGGGTCGGGGAGACCCAGTACTTC.

This clonotype was seen a handful of times. The genes are TRBV28 and TRBJ2-7, with a tentative D call TRBD1 (6 bases). Trimming took off 5 bases at V and 4 bases at J, with 18 bases between the two ends. The CDR3 totals 15 residues. Germline CDR1 MDHEN, CDR2 SYDVKM. CDR3 sequence: CASSLFGLGGYEQYF. For the CDR3, the DNA is TGTGCCAGCAGTCTTTTCGGTTTAGGGGGTTACGAGCAGTACTTC.

This clonotype was found a few times. This chain joins TRBV6-5 and TRBJ2-1; D is possibly TRBD2 (5 bases). CDR3 length: 16 residues. Germline loops: CDR1 MNHEY, CDR2 SVGAGI. V was clipped by 5 bases and J by 7 bases, with 21 bases between them. CDR3 in amino acids: CASSPRSGLPGNEQFF. The CDR3 coding sequence is TGTGCCAGCAGTCCCCGGTCGGGCCTCCCGGGGAATGAGCAGTTCTTC.

The chain carries TRBV20-1 and TRBJ2-7, with 10 positions matching TRBD2. The end of the DNA aligns better with TRBJ2-1, so the J call may be wrong. The CDR3 loop spans 14 amino acids. Germline V gives CDR1 DFQATT, CDR2 SNEGSKA (reference sequence). In nucleotides, the CDR3 is TGCAGTGCTGACAAGCGGGGGGGGGTCAATGAGCAGTTCTTC. It translates to CSADKRGGVNEQFF.

In this sample, this clonotype turned up a few times. At one end the junction does not follow the germline gene, possibly because of a read error. J is TRBJ2-1 and V is TRBV20-1; 10 nucleotides align to TRBD2. Germline CDR1 is DFQATT and CDR2 is SNEGSKA (reference sequence). This CDR3 has 14 residues. In DNA, the CDR3 is TGCAGTGCTAGTAAAAGCGGGAGGGGGAATGAGCAGCTCTTC. It is translated as CSASKSGRGNEQLF.